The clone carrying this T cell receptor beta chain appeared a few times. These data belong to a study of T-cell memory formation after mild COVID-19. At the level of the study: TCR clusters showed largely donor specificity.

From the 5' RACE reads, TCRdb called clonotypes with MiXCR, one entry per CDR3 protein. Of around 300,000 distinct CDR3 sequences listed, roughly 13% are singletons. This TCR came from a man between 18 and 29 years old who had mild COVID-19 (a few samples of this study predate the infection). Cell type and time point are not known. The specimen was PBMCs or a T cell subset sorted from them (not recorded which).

The CDR3 DNA reads as TGTGCCTGGAGTCCTGGGAGCTCCTACGAGCAGTACTTC. It codes for CAWSPGSSYEQYF. The chain is built from TRBV30 and TRBJ2-7, with D perhaps TRBD2 (5 bases). CDR3 length equals 13 residues. Germline lookup yields CDR1 GTSNPN and CDR2 SVGIG (reference sequence). Trimming shortened V by 2 bases and J by 0 bases, and 8 bases separated the two germline ends.